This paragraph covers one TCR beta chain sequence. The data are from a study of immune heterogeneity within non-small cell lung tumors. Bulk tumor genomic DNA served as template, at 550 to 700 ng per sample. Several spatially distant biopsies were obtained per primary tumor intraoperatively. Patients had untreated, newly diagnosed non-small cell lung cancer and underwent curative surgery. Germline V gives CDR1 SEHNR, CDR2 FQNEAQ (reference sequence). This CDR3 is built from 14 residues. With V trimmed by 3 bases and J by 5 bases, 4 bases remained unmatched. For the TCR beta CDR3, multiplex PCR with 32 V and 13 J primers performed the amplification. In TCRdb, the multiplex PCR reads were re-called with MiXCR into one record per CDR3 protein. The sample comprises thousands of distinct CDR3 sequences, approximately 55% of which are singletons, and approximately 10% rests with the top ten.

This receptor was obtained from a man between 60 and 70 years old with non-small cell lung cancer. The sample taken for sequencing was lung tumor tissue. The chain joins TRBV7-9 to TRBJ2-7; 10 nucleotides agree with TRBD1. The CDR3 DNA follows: TGTGCCAGCAGCTTGACAGGGGGCTGCGACGAGCAGTACTTC. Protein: CASSLTGGCDEQYF.